This T cell receptor beta chain was profiled in a study of blood T cell repertoires in COVID-19. Study as a whole: The study drew acute and convalescent COVID-19 samples from the United States, Italy and Spain. The analysed material was cDNA or gDNA that came from T cells, B-cell-depleted T cells, or PBMCs.

This clone showed up just a few times. This CDR3 comprises 14 residues. V trimming: 5 bases; J trimming: 8 bases; junction bases outside the gene matches: 7. Germline CDR1 SNHLY, CDR2 FYNNEI. Per the study methods: From reference gene primer amplification, estimates of nucleated cell counts were derived. Sequencing was performed with immunoSEQ multiplex PCR; in TCRdb, only in-frame clones are kept and a portion is missing. The D gene and trimming were derived from the DNA, and the V and J assignments and clone size from that table. The table lists about 230,000 clones, roughly 83% of them singletons. Sequences were obtained from peripheral blood. This chain joins TRBV2 and TRBJ2-1; 9 bases are a match to TRBD2. The clonotype originates from a woman between 65 and 79 years old with active or convalescent COVID-19. CDR3 region: CASSFSGGGDEQFF. CDR3 bases: TGTGCCAGCAGTTTTAGCGGGGGCGGTGATGAGCAGTTCTTC.